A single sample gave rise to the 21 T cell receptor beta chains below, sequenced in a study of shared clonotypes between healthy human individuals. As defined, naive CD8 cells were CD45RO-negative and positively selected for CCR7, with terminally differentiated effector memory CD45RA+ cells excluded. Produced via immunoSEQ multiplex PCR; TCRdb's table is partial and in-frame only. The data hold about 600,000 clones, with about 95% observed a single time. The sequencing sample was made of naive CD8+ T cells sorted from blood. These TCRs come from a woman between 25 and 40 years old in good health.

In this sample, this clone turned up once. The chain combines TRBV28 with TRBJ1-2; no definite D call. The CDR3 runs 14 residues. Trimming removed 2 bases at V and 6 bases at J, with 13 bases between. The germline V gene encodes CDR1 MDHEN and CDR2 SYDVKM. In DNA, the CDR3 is TGTGCCAGCAGTTTAAGGTTGACTCCCCATGGCTACACCTTC. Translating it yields CASSLRLTPHGYTF.

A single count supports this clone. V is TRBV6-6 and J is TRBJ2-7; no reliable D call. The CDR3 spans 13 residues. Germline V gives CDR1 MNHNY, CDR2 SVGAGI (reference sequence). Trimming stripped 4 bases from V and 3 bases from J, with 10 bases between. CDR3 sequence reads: CASSSRQDYEQYF. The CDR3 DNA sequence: TGTGCCAGCAGTTCACGACAAGACTACGAGCAGTACTTC.

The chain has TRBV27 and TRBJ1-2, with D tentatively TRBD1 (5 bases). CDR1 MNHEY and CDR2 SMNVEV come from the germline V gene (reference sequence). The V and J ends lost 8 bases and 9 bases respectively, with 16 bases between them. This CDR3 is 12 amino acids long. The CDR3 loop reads CASSLGGESYTF. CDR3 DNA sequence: TGTGCCAGCTCCTTGGGAGGGGAGAGCTACACCTTC.

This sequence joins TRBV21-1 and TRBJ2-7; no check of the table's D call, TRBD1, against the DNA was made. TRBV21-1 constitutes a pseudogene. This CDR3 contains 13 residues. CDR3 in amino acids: CASSNEGAYEQYF. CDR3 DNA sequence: TGTGCCAGCAGCAACGAGGGGGCCTACGAGCAGTACTTC.

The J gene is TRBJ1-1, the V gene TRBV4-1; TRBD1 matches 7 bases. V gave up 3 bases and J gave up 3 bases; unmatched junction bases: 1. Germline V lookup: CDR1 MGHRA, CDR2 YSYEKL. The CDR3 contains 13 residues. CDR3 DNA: TGCGCCAGCAGCCAGACAGGGCACACTGAAGCTTTCTTT. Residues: CASSQTGHTEAFF.

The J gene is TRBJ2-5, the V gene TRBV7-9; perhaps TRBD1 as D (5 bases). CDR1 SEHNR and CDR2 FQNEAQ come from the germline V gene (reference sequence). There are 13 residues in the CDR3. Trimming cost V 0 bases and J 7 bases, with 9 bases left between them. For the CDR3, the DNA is TGTGCCAGCAGCTTAGCCAGGGTAGGGACCCAGTACTTC. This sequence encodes CASSLARVGTQYF.

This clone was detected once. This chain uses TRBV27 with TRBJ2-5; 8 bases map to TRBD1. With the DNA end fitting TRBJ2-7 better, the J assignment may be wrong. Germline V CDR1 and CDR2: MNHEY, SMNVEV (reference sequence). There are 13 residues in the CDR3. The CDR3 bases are TGTGCCAGCAGAACAGGGGGGTCCTACGAGCAGTACTTC. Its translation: CASRTGGSYEQYF.

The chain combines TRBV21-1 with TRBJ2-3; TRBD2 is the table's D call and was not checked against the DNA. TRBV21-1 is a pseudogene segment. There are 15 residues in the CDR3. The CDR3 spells CASNTAAGGTDTQYF. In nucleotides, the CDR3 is TGTGCCAGCAATACCGCCGCCGGTGGCACAGATACGCAGTATTTT.

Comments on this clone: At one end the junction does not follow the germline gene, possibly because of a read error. DNA for the CDR3: TGTGCCAGCAGCTTAGGGGACAGGGGGCCCATCTTC. This sequence encodes CASSLGDRGPIF. V gene TRBV7-9 combines with J gene TRBJ2-1, with TRBD1 matching over 12 bases. The germline gives CDR1 SEHNR, CDR2 FQNEAQ (reference sequence). This CDR3 is 12 amino acids long.

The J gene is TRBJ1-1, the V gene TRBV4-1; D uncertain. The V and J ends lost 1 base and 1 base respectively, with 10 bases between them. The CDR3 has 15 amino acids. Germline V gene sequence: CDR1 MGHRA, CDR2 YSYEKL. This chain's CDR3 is CASSQVVIPNTEAFF. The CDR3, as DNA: TGCGCCAGCAGCCAAGTGGTCATCCCGAACACTGAAGCTTTCTTT.

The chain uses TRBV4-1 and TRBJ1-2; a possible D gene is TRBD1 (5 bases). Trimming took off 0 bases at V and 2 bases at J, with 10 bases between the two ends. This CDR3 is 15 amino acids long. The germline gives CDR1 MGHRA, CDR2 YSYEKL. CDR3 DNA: TGCGCCAGCAGCCAAGACGTCAGGGCCAACTATGGCTACACCTTC. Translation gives CASSQDVRANYGYTF.

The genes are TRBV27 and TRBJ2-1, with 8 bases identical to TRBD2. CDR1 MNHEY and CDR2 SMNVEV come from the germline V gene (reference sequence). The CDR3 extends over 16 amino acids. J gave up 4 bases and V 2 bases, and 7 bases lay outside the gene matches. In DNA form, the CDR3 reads TGTGCCAGCAGTTTAGTCCTAGCGGGTTATTACAATGAGCAGTTCTTC. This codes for CASSLVLAGYYNEQFF.

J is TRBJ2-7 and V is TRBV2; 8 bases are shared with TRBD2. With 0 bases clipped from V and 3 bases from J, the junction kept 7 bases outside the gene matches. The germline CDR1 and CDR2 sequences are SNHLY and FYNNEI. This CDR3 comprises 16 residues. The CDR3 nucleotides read TGTGCCAGCAGTGAAGCGCTTTCGGGGGGGCTCTACGAGCAGTACTTC. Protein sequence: CASSEALSGGLYEQYF.

CDR3 bases: TGTGCCAGCAGCTTGGTCCAAATTGATGAGCAGTTCTTC. It encodes CASSLVQIDEQFF. The V call is TRBV5-4, the J call TRBJ2-1; the D is unclear. V lost 0 bases and J lost 8, with 9 bases in between. Looked up from germline, CDR1 is SGHNT and CDR2 is YYREEE (reference sequence). The CDR3 extends over 13 amino acids.

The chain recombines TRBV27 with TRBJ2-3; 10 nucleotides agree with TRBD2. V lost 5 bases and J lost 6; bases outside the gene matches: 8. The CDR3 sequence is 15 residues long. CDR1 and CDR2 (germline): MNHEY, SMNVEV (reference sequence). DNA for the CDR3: TGTGCCAGCAGTACATTAGCGGGAGGCATTGATACGCAGTATTTT. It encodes CASSTLAGGIDTQYF.

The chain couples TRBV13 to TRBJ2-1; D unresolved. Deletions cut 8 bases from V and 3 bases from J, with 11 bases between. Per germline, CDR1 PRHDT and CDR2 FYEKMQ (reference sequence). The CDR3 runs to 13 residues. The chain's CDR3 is CASLLRSYNEQFF. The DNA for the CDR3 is TGTGCCAGCCTATTAAGGAGCTACAATGAGCAGTTCTTC. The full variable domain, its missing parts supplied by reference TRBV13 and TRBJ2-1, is AAGVIQSPRHLIKEKRETATLKCYPIPRHDTVYWYQQGPGQDPQFLISFYEKMQSDKGSIPDRFSAQQFSDYHSELNMSSLELGDSALYFCASLLRSYNEQFFGPGTRLTVL.

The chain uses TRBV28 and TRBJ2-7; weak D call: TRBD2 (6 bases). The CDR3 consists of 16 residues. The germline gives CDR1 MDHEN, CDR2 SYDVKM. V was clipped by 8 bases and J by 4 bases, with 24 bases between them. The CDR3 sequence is CASAGLSGRINYEQYF. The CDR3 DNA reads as TGTGCCAGCGCGGGGTTAAGCGGGCGGATAAATTACGAGCAGTACTTC.

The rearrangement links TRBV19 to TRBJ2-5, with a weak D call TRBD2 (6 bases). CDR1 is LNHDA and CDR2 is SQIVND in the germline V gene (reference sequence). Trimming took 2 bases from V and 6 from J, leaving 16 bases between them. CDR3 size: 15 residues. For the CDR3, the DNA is TGTGCCAGTAGTATAACCTTCGGAGGGTCCCAGACCCAGTACTTC. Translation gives CASSITFGGSQTQYF.

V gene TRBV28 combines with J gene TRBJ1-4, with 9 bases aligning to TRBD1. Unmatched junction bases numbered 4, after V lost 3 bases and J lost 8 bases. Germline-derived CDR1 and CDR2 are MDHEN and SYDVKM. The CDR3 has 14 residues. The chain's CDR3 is CASSLDRGGEKLFF. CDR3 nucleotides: TGTGCCAGCAGTTTGGACAGGGGAGGGGAAAAACTGTTTTTT.

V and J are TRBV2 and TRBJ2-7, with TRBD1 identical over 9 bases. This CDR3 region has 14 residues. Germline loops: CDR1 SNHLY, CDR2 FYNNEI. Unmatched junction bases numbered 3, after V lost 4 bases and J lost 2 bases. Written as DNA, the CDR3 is TGTGCCAGCAGTGGGGACAGGGCCCCCTACGAGCAGTACTTC. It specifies CASSGDRAPYEQYF. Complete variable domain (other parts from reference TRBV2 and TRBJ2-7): EPEVTQTPSHQVTQMGQEVILRCVPISNHLYFYWYRQILGQKVEFLVSFYNNEISEKSEIFDDQFSVERPDGSNFTLKIRSTKLEDSAMYFCASSGDRAPYEQYFGPGTRLTVT.

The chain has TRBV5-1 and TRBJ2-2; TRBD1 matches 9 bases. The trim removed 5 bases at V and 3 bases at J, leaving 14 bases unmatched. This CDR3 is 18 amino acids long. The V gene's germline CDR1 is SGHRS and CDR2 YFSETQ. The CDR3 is CASSFGSIQGADTGELFF. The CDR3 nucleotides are TGCGCCAGCAGTTTCGGATCGATACAGGGGGCCGACACCGGGGAGCTGTTTTTT.